This is a list of T cell receptor beta chains from one sample in a study of OX40 agonist ivuxolimab in advanced cancers. Some clones are missing from TCRdb's copy, which holds only in-frame ones; the method was immunoSEQ multiplex PCR. The repertoire includes 65,000 to 90,000 clones, more than 80% of them detected once, and almost 8.5% sits in the top ten. The material sequenced was CD4+ or CD8+ T cells sorted from blood, taken in a trial of the OX40 agonist ivuxolimab. The origin of the receptors is an adult with an advanced solid tumor such as melanoma, head and neck, liver or kidney cancer. Both conserved end residues are part of each CDR3. The D gene is left open where the match is weak. The size of a clone is reported for some rows only, either as once, few or many, or as a class for expanded clones.

clone_size j_call v_call d_call cdr3_aa cdr3_nt
NA TRBJ1-1 TRBV30 NA CAWSGVGAFF TGTGCCTGGAGTGGGGTAGGAGCTTTCTTT
once TRBJ2-2 TRBV6-5 NA CASTEGAGELFF TGTGCCAGCACGGAGGGGGCCGGGGAGCTGTTTTTT
NA TRBJ2-5 TRBV27 NA CASSLVFGETQYF TGTGCCAGCAGTTTAGTTTTTGGAGAGACCCAGTACTTC
NA TRBJ2-1 TRBV7-2 NA CASSLLGTSSYNEQFF TGTGCCAGCAGCTTATTGGGGACATCCTCCTACAATGAGCAGTTCTTC
NA TRBJ2-1 TRBV15 TRBD2 CATSRHRTSSLYNEQFF TGTGCCACCAGCAGACACCGGACTAGCAGCCTGTACAATGAGCAGTTCTTC
NA TRBJ2-4 TRBV2 NA CASSLRGIQYF TGTGCCAGCAGTCTGAGGGGGATCCAGTACTTC
NA TRBJ1-5 TRBV28 NA CASSLWGARNQPQHF TGTGCCAGCAGTTTATGGGGGGCTCGCAATCAGCCCCAGCATTTT
once TRBJ2-7 TRBV27 TRBD2 CASSLLSRAGTNSEQYF TGTGCCAGCAGTTTATTATCCCGGGCTGGGACTAATAGCGAGCAGTACTTC
NA TRBJ1-5 TRBV7-8 NA CASSFGQYNQPQHF TGTGCCAGCAGCTTTGGACAATACAATCAGCCCCAGCATTTT
NA TRBJ1-2 TRBV6-6 NA CASSYSTGYGYTF TGTGCCAGCAGTTACTCGACAGGCTATGGCTACACCTTC
NA TRBJ2-3 TRBV4-2 NA CASSLGSEGTDTQYF TGTGCCAGCAGCCTCGGAAGCGAGGGCACAGATACGCAGTATTTT
NA TRBJ1-2 TRBV6-6 NA CASSPWRGNYGYTF TGTGCCAGCAGTCCATGGAGGGGCAACTATGGCTACACCTTC
once TRBJ2-1 TRBV27 NA CASSFLGGGPYNEQFF TGTGCCAGCAGTTTCTTAGGGGGGGGCCCCTACAATGAGCAGTTCTTC
NA TRBJ2-1 TRBV11-3 TRBD2 CASSSRLAGRRDEQFF TGTGCCAGCAGCTCCAGACTAGCGGGAAGGAGGGATGAGCAGTTCTTC
NA TRBJ2-4 TRBV30 TRBD2 CAWKTSNIQYF TGTGCCTGGAAGACTAGCAACATTCAGTACTTC
NA TRBJ2-1 TRBV7-3 TRBD2 CASSYLAGSYNEQFF TGTGCCAGCAGCTACCTAGCGGGATCCTACAATGAGCAGTTCTTC
NA TRBJ2-1 TRBV27 NA CASSFIGVIGYNEQFF TGTGCCAGCAGTTTCATAGGGGTCATTGGGTACAATGAGCAGTTCTTC
NA TRBJ1-1 TRBV4-1 NA CASSQEPGMNTEAFF TGCGCCAGCAGCCAAGAACCAGGCATGAACACTGAAGCTTTCTTT
NA TRBJ2-5 TRBV12-5 NA CASGLIGETQYF TGTGCTAGTGGTTTGATCGGGGAGACCCAGTACTTC
NA TRBJ2-7 TRBV28 TRBD1 CASSSTGGLGEQYF TGTGCCAGCAGTTCGACAGGGGGCCTGGGGGAGCAGTACTTC
NA TRBJ1-2 TRBV19 NA CASIGDSYGYTF TGTGCCAGTATTGGGGACTCCTATGGCTACACCTTC
NA TRBJ2-7 TRBV11-3 NA CASSLDSGYEQYF TGTGCCAGCAGCTTAGATTCCGGCTACGAGCAGTACTTC
once TRBJ2-1 TRBV21-1 NA CASSSGGSYNEQFF TGTGCCAGCAGCTCGGGGGGGTCCTACAATGAGCAGTTCTTC
NA TRBJ2-5 TRBV28 TRBD2 CASSLPSGGPGETQYF TGTGCCAGCAGTTTACCCTCGGGGGGGCCTGGAGAGACCCAGTACTTC
NA TRBJ1-2 TRBV4-3 NA CASSQDWPGQKGALGYTF TGCGCCAGCAGCCAAGATTGGCCCGGACAGAAAGGGGCTCTAGGCTACACCTTC
few TRBJ2-7 TRBV7-9 TRBD2 CASSSSDGTSGGAYEQYF TGTGCCAGCAGCTCGAGCGATGGGACTAGCGGGGGGGCGTACGAGCAGTACTTC
NA TRBJ1-1 TRBV4-1 NA CASSQERVRVSAEAFF TGCGCCAGCAGCCAAGAAAGGGTCAGGGTAAGTGCTGAAGCTTTCTTT
once TRBJ1-4 TRBV27 NA CASSSRGPGDEKLFF TGTGCCAGCAGTTCCCGGGGACCTGGTGATGAAAAACTGTTTTTT